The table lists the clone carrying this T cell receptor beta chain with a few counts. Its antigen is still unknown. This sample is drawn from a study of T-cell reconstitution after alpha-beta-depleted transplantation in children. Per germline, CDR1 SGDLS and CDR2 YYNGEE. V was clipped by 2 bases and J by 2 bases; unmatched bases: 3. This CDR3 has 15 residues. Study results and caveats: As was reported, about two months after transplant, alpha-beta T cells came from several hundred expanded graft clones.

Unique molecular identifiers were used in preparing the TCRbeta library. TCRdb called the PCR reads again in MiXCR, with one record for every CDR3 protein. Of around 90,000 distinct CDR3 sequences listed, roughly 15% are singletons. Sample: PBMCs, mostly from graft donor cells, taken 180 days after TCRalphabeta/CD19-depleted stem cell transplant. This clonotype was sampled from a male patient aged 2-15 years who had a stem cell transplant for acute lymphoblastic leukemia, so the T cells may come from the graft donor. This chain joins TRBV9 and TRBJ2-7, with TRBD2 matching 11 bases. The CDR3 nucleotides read TGTGCCAGCAGCGTTAGCGGGGGGGATGCCTACGAGCAGTACTTC. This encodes CASSVSGGDAYEQYF.